This TCR beta chain is drawn from a study of technical replicates of blood from a few donors. Method: immunoSEQ multiplex PCR; TCRdb's copy keeps in-frame clones and lacks some. The data contain about 100,000 clones, roughly 95% of them singletons. Germline V gene data show CDR1 as KGHSH and CDR2 as LQKENI. The CDR3 is 18 residues long. V gave up 5 bases and J gave up 2 bases, with 22 bases separating them. J is TRBJ1-5 and V is TRBV18; a possible D gene is TRBD1 (6 bases). Sequencing was performed on T cells isolated from PBMCs. This TCR derives from a human donor in good health. CDR3 sequence reads: CASSTTRTDPVGNQPQHF. The DNA of the CDR3 is TGTGCCAGCTCAACCACTCGGACAGACCCCGTGGGCAATCAGCCCCAGCATTTT.